One sample yielded the 21 T cell receptor beta chains listed below, sequenced in a study of T cells in Graves' hyperthyroidism and ophthalmopathy. Researchers took RNA transcripts and amplified the TCR beta CDR3 regions from them. First-round RT-PCR of the TCR CDR3 relied on the HTBI primer set. One entry per CDR3 protein results from TCRdb running MiXCR on the multiplex PCR reads. The sample records around 450,000 distinct CDR3 sequences, around 15% being singletons. The sample was blood. These receptors were collected from a woman under 30 with Graves' hyperthyroidism.

The chain is built from TRBV2 and TRBJ2-5; maybe TRBD2 (6 bases). Germline CDR1 SNHLY, CDR2 FYNNEI. Trimming left V 8 bases short and J 10 bases short, with 20 bases between. CDR3 length equals 13 residues. The CDR3 is CASGETLDGGQYF. The CDR3, as DNA: TGTGCCAGCGGCGAAACCCTCGACGGGGGCCAGTACTTC.

This chain connects TRBV20-1 to TRBJ2-3, with D unresolved. V gave up 3 bases and J gave up 4 bases, with 8 bases separating them. CDR1 is DFQATT and CDR2 is SNEGSKA in the germline V gene (reference sequence). The CDR3 consists of 12 residues. The DNA of the CDR3 is TGCAGTGCTAGGGTCGAGTCAGATACGCAGTATTTT. Translation: CSARVESDTQYF.

Ten or more counts support this clonotype. The chain combines TRBV28 with TRBJ2-1; 12 bases agree with TRBD2. This CDR3 has 16 residues. CDR1 is MDHEN and CDR2 is SYDVKM in the germline V gene. J was trimmed by 3 bases and V by 5 bases; bases with no gene match: 5. Written as DNA, the CDR3 is TGTGCCAGCAGTCCCCAACTAGCGGGAGGCTACAATGAGCAGTTCTTC. Translating it yields CASSPQLAGGYNEQFF.

This clonotype showed up many times. A read error may account for a junction end that differs from germline. The chain recombines TRBV7-9 with TRBJ2-1; 9 bases agree with TRBD2. CDR3 size: 13 residues. Germline values: CDR1 SEHNR, CDR2 FQNEAQ (reference sequence). CDR3 amino acids: CASSVAGASEQFF. CDR3 nucleotides: TGTGCCAGCAGCGTAGCGGGAGCAAGTGAGCAGTTCTTC. Using reference TRBV7-9 and TRBJ2-1 for the parts outside the CDR3, the full variable domain is DTGVSQNPRHKITKRGQNVTFRCDPISEHNRLYWYRQTLGQGPEFLTYFQNEAQLEKSRLLSDRFSAERPKGSFSTLEIQRTEQGDSAMYLCASSVAGASEQFFGPGTRLTVL.

This clonotype was counted at least ten times. The chain links TRBV28 to TRBJ1-2, with 12 bases lining up with TRBD1. The CDR3 is 17 residues long. Trimming at V came to 4 bases and at J to 6 bases, leaving 12 bases not matched to a gene. From germline, CDR1 is MDHEN and CDR2 SYDVKM. CDR3 loop: CASSSPGTGGKAHGYTF. CDR3 nucleotides: TGTGCCAGCAGTTCGCCCGGGACAGGGGGCAAGGCTCATGGCTACACCTTC.

This clonotype showed up many times. J is TRBJ1-2 and V is TRBV28; D unclear. V lost 2 bases and J 7 bases, leaving 11 bases between the germline ends. The germline gives CDR1 MDHEN, CDR2 SYDVKM. CDR3 size: 13 residues. The CDR3 sequence: CASSLDGISGYTF. CDR3 coding DNA: TGTGCCAGCAGTTTAGACGGAATTTCTGGCTACACCTTC.

This chain uses TRBV9 with TRBJ2-3; D ambiguous. The V end was cut by 0 bases, the J end by 6 bases, with 11 bases between. CDR3 length: 14 residues. Germline loops: CDR1 SGDLS, CDR2 YYNGEE. The CDR3 DNA reads as TGTGCCAGCAGCGTAGCGAATTCGGTGGATACGCAGTATTTT. This translates into CASSVANSVDTQYF.

At least ten counts were recorded for this clonotype. The J gene is TRBJ2-1, the V gene TRBV12-3 or TRBV12-4; the match to TRBD2 covers 9 bases. The CDR3 consists of 20 residues. The V segment lost 8 bases and the J segment 5 bases; nucleotides outside the gene matches: 25. In DNA form, the CDR3 reads TGTGCCAGCTCCCCCCTACGTAGCGGGAGTAGTCGGAGTGTGGACAATGAGCAGTTCTTC. Its translation: CASSPLRSGSSRSVDNEQFF.

In regard to this clonotype: This sequence is one base from a far larger clone and is likely a read error. The chain has TRBV11-2 and TRBJ2-1; unclear D gene. In germline, CDR1 is SGHAT, CDR2 FQNNGV. This CDR3 spans 13 amino acids. V was shortened by 1 base and J by 6 bases, with 7 bases between the two germline ends. The DNA of the CDR3 is TGTGCCAGCAGCTTAGGCCAGTGCAATGAGCAGTTCTTC. Protein sequence: CASSLGQCNEQFF.

In this sample, this clonotype turned up many times. This chain connects TRBV5-8 to TRBJ1-1; 7 bases align to TRBD1. Per germline, CDR1 SGHTS and CDR2 YDEGEE. V shed 1 base, J shed 5 bases, and the junction held 11 bases outside the gene matches. This CDR3 spans 16 amino acids. The CDR3 sequence is CASSLFHRGGETEAFF. The CDR3 DNA reads TGTGCCAGCAGCTTGTTTCACAGGGGAGGTGAGACTGAAGCTTTCTTT.

This clonotype was observed at least ten times. This rearrangement joins TRBV28 to TRBJ1-2, with D tentatively TRBD1 (6 bases). V was shortened by 3 bases and J by 5 bases, with 10 bases between the two germline ends. The length of the CDR3 is 13 residues. CDR1 and CDR2 from the germline V gene are MDHEN and SYDVKM. The CDR3 spells CASSFSGAYGYTF. The CDR3 DNA is TGTGCCAGCAGTTTCTCAGGGGCATATGGCTACACCTTC.

The chain combines TRBV6-1 with TRBJ1-5; TRBD1 aligns across 8 bases. CDR1 MNHNS and CDR2 SASEGT come from the germline V gene. J was trimmed by 11 bases and V by 6 bases; bases with no gene match: 9. The CDR3 runs 13 residues. Written as DNA, the CDR3 is TGTGCCAGCAGACCCCCAGGGGGCAGGGCCCAGCATTTT. This codes for CASRPPGGRAQHF.

This clonotype has ten or more counts. The chain has TRBV15 and TRBJ2-5; 7 bases are shared with TRBD1. With 1 base clipped from V and 2 bases from J, the junction kept 4 bases outside the gene matches. This CDR3 is built from 15 residues. Germline V lookup: CDR1 LNHNV, CDR2 YYDKDF (reference sequence). In DNA, the CDR3 is TGTGCCACCAGCAGAGGGGACAGTCAACAAGAGACCCAGTACTTC. Translation gives CATSRGDSQQETQYF.

This clonotype was seen many times. The chain is built from TRBV6-1 and TRBJ2-7, with D possibly TRBD2 on 6 matching bases. V was cut by 5 bases and J by 2 bases, with 16 bases left in between. Germline V CDR1 and CDR2: MNHNS, SASEGT. This CDR3 is 15 amino acids long. The CDR3 loop is CASSIEGSGAYEQYF. The DNA of the CDR3 is TGTGCCAGCAGTATAGAAGGGTCGGGAGCCTACGAGCAGTACTTC.

This clonotype was detected only a few times. Because the CDR3 is missing its conserved closing phenylalanine or tryptophan, this is likely a read error. V gene TRBV12-3 or TRBV12-4 combines with J gene TRBJ1-3, with 8 bases matching TRBD1. CDR3 length equals 14 residues. Trimming took 6 bases from V and 4 from J; bases not matched to a gene: 5. CDR3 DNA sequence: TGTGCCAGCAGGAGACAGGGGCTCGGAAACACCATATATTCT. Protein sequence: CASRRQGLGNTIYS.

The chain recombines TRBV4-1 with TRBJ2-1; tentative D call: TRBD2 (7 bases). V lost 2 bases and J lost 10, with 21 bases in between. The CDR3 covers 16 residues. Germline-derived CDR1 and CDR2 are MGHRA and YSYEKL. CDR3 coding DNA: TGCGCCAGCAGCCAAAAGGGGGGGAACGAGGGAGGGGAGCAGTTCTTC. Its protein product is CASSQKGGNEGGEQFF.

This clonotype was counted at least ten times. This sequence joins TRBV28 and TRBJ1-2, with 7 bases matching TRBD1. Germline-derived CDR1 and CDR2 are MDHEN and SYDVKM. Trimming at V came to 3 bases and at J to 9 bases, leaving 10 bases not matched to a gene. CDR3 length equals 14 residues. As DNA, the CDR3 is TGTGCCAGCAGTTTCCCGGACAGGTTCTTGAGCTACACCTTC. It is translated as CASSFPDRFLSYTF.

This clonotype was recorded at least ten times. The chain carries TRBV13 and TRBJ1-1; D call uncertain. Germline values: CDR1 PRHDT, CDR2 FYEKMQ (reference sequence). V was pared by 5 bases and J by 5 bases, with 15 bases between. The CDR3 consists of 14 residues. Written as DNA, the CDR3 is TGTGCCAGCAGCGTAAGAGGATCGTATACTGAAGCTTTCTTT. Protein sequence: CASSVRGSYTEAFF.

This clonotype was observed many times. The DNA for the CDR3 is TGTGCCACCAGCAAGGCTAGCGGTACCTACAATGAGCAGTTCTTC. Its protein is CATSKASGTYNEQFF. V and J are TRBV15 and TRBJ2-1, with 7 bases that match TRBD2. The CDR3 length is 15 residues. Trimming at V came to 4 bases and at J to 2 bases, leaving 5 bases not matched to a gene. Germline lookup yields CDR1 LNHNV and CDR2 YYDKDF (reference sequence).

The chain uses TRBV12-3 or TRBV12-4 and TRBJ1-1, with TRBD1 matching over 9 bases. V shed 10 bases and J 3 bases; nucleotides not matched to a gene: 6. The CDR3 is made up of 13 amino acids. The CDR3 region is CATTDRGDTEAFF. The CDR3, as DNA: TGTGCCACGACCGACAGGGGGGACACTGAAGCTTTCTTT.

The sample holds many counts of this clonotype. The CDR3 region is CASSYSATEAFF. As DNA, the CDR3 is TGTGCCAGCAGTTACTCAGCCACTGAAGCTTTCTTT. This chain links TRBV5-8 with TRBJ1-1; D is undetermined. Trimming took off 5 bases at V and 4 bases at J, with 9 bases between the two ends. This CDR3 contains 12 residues. CDR1 is SGHTS, CDR2 YDEGEE, per germline.